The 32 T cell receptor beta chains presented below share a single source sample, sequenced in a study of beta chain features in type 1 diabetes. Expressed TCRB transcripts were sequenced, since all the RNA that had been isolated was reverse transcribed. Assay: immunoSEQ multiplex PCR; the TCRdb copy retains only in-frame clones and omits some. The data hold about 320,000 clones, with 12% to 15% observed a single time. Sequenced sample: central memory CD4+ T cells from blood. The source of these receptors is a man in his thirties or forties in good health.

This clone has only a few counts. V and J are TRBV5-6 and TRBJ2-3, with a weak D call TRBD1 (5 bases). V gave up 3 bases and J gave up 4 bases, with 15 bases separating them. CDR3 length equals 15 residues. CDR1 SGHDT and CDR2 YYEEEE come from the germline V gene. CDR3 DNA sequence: TGTGCCAGCAGCTCCTATTTTGGGGCCGCAGATACGCAGTATTTT. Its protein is CASSSYFGAADTQYF.

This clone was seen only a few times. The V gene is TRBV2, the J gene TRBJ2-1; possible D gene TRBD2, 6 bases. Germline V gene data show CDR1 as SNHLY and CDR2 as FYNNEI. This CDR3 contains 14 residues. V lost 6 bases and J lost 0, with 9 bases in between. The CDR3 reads CASSKTSSYNEQFF. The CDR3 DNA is TGTGCCAGCAGCAAGACTAGCTCCTACAATGAGCAGTTCTTC.

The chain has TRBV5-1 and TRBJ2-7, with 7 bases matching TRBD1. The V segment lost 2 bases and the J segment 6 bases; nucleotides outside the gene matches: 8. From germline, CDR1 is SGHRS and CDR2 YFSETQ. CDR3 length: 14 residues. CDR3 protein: CASSFSGGYGEQYV. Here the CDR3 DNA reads TGCGCCAGCAGCTTCTCAGGGGGATACGGCGAGCAGTACGTC.

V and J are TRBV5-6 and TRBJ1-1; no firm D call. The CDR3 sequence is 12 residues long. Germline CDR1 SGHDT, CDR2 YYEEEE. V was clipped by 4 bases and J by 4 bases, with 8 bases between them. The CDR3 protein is CASSRKVTEAFF. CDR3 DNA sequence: TGTGCCAGCAGCCGAAAGGTCACTGAAGCTTTCTTT.

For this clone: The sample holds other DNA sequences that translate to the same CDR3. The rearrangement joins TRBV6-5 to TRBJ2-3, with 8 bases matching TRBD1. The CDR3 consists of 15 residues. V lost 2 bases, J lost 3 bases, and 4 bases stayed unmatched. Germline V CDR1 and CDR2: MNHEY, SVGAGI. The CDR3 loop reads CASSYQGARTDTQYF. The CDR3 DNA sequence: TGTGCCAGCAGTTACCAGGGGGCCAGGACAGATACGCAGTATTTT.

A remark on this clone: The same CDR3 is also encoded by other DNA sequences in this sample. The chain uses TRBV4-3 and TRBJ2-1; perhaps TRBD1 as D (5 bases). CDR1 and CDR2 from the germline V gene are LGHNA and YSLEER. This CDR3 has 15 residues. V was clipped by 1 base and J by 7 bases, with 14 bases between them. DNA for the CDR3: TGCGCCAGCAGCCAAGGCCAGGGTCATTATAATGAGCAGTTCTTC. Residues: CASSQGQGHYNEQFF.

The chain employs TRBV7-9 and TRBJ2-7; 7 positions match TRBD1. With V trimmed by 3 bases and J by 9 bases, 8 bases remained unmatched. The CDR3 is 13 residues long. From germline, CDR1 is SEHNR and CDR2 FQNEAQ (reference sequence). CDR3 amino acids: CASSLRQGDGQYF. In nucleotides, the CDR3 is TGTGCCAGCAGCTTGAGACAGGGCGATGGGCAGTACTTC.

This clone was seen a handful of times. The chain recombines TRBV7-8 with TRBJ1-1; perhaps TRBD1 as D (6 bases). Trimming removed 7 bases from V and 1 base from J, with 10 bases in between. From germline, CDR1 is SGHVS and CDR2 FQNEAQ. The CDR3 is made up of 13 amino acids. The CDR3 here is CASIRGANTEAFF. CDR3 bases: TGTGCCAGCATCCGGGGGGCGAACACTGAAGCTTTCTTT.

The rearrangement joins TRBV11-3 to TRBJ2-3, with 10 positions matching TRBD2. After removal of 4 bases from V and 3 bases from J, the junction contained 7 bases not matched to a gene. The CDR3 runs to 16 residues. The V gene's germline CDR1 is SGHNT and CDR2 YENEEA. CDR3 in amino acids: CASSWSSGRLTDTQYF. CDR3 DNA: TGTGCCAGCAGCTGGTCTAGCGGGAGACTAACAGATACGCAGTATTTT.

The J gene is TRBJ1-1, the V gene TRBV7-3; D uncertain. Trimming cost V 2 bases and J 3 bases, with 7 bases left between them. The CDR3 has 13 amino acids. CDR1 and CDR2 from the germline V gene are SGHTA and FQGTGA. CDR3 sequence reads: CASSLAPDTEAFF. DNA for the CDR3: TGTGCCAGCAGCTTAGCCCCGGACACTGAAGCTTTCTTT. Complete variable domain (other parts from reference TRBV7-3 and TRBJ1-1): GAGVSQTPSNKVTEKGKYVELRCDPISGHTALYWYRQSLGQGPEFLIYFQGTGAADDSGLPNDRFFAVRPEGSVSTLKIQRTERGDSAVYLCASSLAPDTEAFFGQGTRLTVV.

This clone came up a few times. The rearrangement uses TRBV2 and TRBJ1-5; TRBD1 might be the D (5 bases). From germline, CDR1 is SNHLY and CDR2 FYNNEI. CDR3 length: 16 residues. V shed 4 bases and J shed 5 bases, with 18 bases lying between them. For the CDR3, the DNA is TGTGCCAGCAGTGTCCCAGGGACCTCTAGTTATCAGCCCCAGCATTTT. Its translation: CASSVPGTSSYQPQHF.

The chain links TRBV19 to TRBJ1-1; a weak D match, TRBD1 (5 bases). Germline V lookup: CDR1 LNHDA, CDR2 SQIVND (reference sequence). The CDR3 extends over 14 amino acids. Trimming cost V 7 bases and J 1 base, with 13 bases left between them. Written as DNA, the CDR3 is TGTGCCAGTAACCCCTACAGGAAGAACACTGAAGCTTTCTTT. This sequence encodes CASNPYRKNTEAFF.

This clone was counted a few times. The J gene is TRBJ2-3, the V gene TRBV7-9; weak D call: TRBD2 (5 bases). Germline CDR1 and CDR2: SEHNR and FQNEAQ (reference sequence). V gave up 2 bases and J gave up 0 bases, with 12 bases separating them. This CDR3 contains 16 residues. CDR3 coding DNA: TGTGCCAGCAGCTTAAGCCCCCAGCGGAGCACAGATACGCAGTATTTT. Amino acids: CASSLSPQRSTDTQYF.

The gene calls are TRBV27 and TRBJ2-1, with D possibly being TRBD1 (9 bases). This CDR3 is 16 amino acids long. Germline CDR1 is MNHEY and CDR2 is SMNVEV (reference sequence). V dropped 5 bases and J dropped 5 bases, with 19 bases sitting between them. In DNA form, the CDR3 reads TGTGCCAGCAGTCGGGGGGGGACAGGGTGGCACAATGAGCAGTTCTTC. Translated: CASSRGGTGWHNEQFF.

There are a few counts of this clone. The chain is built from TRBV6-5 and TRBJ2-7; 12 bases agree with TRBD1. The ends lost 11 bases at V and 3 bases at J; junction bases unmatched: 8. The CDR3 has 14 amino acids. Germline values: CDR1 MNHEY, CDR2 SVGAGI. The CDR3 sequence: CAATGTGGFYEQYF. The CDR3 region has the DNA TGTGCCGCGACCGGGACAGGGGGCTTCTACGAGCAGTACTTC.

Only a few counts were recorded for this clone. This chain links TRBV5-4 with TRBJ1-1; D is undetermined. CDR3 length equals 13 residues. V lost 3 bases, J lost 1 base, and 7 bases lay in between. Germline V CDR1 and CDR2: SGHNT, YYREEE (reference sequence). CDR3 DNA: TGTGCCAGCAGCTGGTCAGCGAACACTGAAGCTTTCTTT. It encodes CASSWSANTEAFF.

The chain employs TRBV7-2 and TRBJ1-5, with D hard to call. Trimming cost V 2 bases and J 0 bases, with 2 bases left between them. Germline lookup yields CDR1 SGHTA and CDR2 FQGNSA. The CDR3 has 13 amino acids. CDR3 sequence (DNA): TGTGCCAGCAGCTTATCTAGCAATCAGCCCCAGCATTTT. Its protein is CASSLSSNQPQHF. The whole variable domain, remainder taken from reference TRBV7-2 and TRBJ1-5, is GAGVSQSPSNKVTEKGKDVELRCDPISGHTALYWYRQSLGQGLEFLIYFQGNSAPDKSGLPSDRFSAERTGGSVSTLTIQRTQQEDSAVYLCASSLSSNQPQHFGDGTRLSIL.

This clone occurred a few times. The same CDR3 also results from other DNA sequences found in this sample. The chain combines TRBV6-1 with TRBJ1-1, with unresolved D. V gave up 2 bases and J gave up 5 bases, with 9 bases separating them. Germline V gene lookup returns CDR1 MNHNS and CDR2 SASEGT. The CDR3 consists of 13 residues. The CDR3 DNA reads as TGTGCCAGCAGTGAAACCCGTGGGACTGAAGCTTTCTTT. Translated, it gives CASSETRGTEAFF.

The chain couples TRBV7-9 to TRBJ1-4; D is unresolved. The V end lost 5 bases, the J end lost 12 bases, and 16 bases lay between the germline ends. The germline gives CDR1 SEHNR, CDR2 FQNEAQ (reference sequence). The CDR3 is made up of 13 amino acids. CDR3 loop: CASSPTVGPELFF. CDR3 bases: TGTGCCAGCAGCCCTACCGTCGGTCCGGAACTGTTTTTT.

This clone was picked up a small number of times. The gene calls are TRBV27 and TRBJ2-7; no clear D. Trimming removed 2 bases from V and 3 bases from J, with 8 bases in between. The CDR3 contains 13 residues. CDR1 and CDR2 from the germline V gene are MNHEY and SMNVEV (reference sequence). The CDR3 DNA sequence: TGTGCCAGCAGTTTAGCCTCTATCTACGAGCAGTACTTC. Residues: CASSLASIYEQYF.

The CDR3 DNA follows: TGTGCCAGCAGTGTTGACAGGGCAAGGGGAGATACGCAGTATTTT. Translation: CASSVDRARGDTQYF. This chain joins TRBV6-1 and TRBJ2-3; 7 nucleotides match TRBD1. From germline, CDR1 is MNHNS and CDR2 SASEGT. The CDR3 has 15 amino acids. After removal of 4 bases from V and 5 bases from J, the junction contained 9 bases not matched to a gene.

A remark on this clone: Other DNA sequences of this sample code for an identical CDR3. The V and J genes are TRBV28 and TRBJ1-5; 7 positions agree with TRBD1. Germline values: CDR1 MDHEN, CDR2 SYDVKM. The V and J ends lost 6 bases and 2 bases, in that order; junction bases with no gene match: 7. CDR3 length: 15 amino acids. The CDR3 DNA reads TGTGCCAGCAGACGACAGGGTTCAGGCAATCAGCCCCAGCATTTT. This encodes CASRRQGSGNQPQHF.

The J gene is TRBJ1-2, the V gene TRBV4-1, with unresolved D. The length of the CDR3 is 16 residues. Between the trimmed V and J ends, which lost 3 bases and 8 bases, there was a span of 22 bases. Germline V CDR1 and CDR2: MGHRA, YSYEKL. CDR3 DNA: TGCGCCAGCAGCCAGTTCCTAAGGGCCCCAGGAGAGGGCTACACCTTC. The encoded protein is CASSQFLRAPGEGYTF.

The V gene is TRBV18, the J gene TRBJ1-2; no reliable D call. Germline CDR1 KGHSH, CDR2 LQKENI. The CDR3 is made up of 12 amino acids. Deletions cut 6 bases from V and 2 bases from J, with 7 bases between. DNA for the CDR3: TGTGCCAGCTCTTATACCAACTATGGCTACACCTTC. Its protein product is CASSYTNYGYTF. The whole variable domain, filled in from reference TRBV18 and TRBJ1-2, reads NAGVMQNPRHLVRRRGQEARLRCSPMKGHSHVYWYRQLPEEGLKFMVYLQKENIIDESGMPKERFSAEFPKEGPSILRIQQVVRGDSAAYFCASSYTNYGYTFGSGTRLTVV.

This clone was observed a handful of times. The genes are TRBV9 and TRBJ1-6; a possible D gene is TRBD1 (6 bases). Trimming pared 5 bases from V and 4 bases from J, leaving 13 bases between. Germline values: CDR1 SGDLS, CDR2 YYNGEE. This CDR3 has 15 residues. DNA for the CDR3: TGTGCCAGCAGGGATGAGAGGGGGTATAATTCACCCCTCCACTTT. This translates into CASRDERGYNSPLHF.

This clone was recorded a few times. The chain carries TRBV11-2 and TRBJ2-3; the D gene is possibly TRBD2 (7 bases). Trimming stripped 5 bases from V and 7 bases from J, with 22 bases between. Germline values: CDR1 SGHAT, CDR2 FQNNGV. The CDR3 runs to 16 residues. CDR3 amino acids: CASSQSGGRVRYTQYF. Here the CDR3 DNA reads TGTGCCAGCAGCCAATCCGGGGGGCGGGTTCGATATACGCAGTATTTT.

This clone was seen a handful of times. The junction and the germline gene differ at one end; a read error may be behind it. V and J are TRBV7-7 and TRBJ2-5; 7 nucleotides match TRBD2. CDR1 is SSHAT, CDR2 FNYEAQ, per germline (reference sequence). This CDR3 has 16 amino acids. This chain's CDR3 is CASSQDGSTGGETQYF. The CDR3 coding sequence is TGCGCCAGCAGCCAAGATGGCTCCACGGGAGGAGAGACCCAGTACTTC.

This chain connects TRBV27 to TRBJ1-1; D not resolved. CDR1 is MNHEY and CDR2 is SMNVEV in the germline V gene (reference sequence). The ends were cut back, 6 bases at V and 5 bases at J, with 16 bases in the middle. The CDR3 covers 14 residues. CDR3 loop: CASRRGAARTEAFF. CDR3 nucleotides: TGTGCCAGCAGGCGGGGAGCCGCCCGGACTGAAGCTTTCTTT.

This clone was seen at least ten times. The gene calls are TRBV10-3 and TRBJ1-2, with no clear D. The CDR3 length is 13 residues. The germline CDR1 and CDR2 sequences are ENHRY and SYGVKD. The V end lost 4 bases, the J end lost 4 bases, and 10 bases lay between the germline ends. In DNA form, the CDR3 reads TGTGCCATCAGTGGGACTGATGGCTATGGCTACACCTTC. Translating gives CAISGTDGYGYTF.

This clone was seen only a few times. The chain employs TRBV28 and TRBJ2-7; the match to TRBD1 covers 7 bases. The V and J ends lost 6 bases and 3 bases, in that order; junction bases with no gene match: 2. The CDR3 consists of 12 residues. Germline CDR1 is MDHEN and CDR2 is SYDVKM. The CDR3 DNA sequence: TGTGCCAGCAGCAGGACAGGCTACGAGCAGTACGTC. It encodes CASSRTGYEQYV.

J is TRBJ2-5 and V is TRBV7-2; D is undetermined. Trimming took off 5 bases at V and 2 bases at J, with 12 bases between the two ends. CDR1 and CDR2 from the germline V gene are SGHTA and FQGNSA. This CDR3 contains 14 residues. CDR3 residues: CASSHPEDQETQYF. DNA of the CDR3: TGTGCCAGCAGCCACCCCGAAGATCAAGAGACCCAGTACTTC. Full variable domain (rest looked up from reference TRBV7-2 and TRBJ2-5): GAGVSQSPSNKVTEKGKDVELRCDPISGHTALYWYRQSLGQGLEFLIYFQGNSAPDKSGLPSDRFSAERTGGSVSTLTIQRTQQEDSAVYLCASSHPEDQETQYFGPGTRLLVL.

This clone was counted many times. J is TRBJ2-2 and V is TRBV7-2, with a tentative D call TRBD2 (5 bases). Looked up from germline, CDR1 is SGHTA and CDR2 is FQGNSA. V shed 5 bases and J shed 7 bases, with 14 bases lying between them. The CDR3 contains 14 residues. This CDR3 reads CASSQHAGGGELFF. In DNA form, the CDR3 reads TGTGCCAGCAGCCAGCATGCGGGCGGCGGGGAGCTGTTTTTT.